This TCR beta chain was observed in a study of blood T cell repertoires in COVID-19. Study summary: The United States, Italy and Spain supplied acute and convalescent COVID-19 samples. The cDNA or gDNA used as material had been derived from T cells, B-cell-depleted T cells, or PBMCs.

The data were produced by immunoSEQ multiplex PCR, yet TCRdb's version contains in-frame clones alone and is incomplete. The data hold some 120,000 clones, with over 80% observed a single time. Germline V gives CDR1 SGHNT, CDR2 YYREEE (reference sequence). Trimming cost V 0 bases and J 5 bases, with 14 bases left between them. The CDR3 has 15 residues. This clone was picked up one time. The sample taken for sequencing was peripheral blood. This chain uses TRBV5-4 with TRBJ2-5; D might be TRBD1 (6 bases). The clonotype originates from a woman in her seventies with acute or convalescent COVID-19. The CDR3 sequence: CASSLEGPQGETQYF. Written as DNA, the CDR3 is TGTGCCAGCAGCTTGGAGGGCCCTCAGGGGGAGACCCAGTACTTC.